Below are 14 T cell receptor beta chains sequenced from a single sample in a study of STAT3 mutations in large granular lymphocyte leukemia (dated by TCRdb to between 2017 and 2020). Study-level results and caveats: At least one immunodominant TCRbeta clonotype was identified in every T-LGLL patient, and multiple immunodominant subclonotypes were identified in about half of the T-LGLL patients.

The library was built by means of the immunoSEQ multiplex PCR assay. The immuneACCESS repertoire file appears here via TCRdb, limited to in-frame rearrangements. These files lack a portion of the clones; in checked studies, under half of the deficit traces to unresolved V genes, and the cause of the others is not known. The sample table shows under 9,500 clones, and roughly 90% are seen once. The top ten clonotypes cover approximately 71% of the sample. For these receptors, no antigen is known. Sequenced: peripheral blood mononuclear cells. Receptors originate from a man aged 60 to 69 with T-cell large granular lymphocyte leukemia. Some clones in this sample may be carry-over from other donors' samples. The age is the age at diagnosis.

The chain has TRBV5-4 and TRBJ2-5; D not resolved. The CDR3 spans 14 residues. Germline-derived CDR1 and CDR2 are SGHNT and YYREEE (reference sequence). V shed 3 bases and J shed 2 bases, with 11 bases lying between them. CDR3: CASSSTSRQETQYF. The DNA for the CDR3 is TGTGCCAGCAGCTCCACGTCCCGTCAAGAGACCCAGTACTTC.

This chain connects TRBV15 to TRBJ2-3; TRBD2 might be the D (5 bases). CDR1 LNHNV and CDR2 YYDKDF come from the germline V gene (reference sequence). The V end was cut by 8 bases, the J end by 2 bases, with 11 bases between. This CDR3 is 13 amino acids long. CDR3 loop: CATRRGLTDTQYF. The CDR3 nucleotides are TGTGCCACCCGCCGAGGACTCACAGATACGCAGTATTTT.

This clone was seen just once. The rearrangement links TRBV4-1 to TRBJ1-5; D is unclear. Germline V gene lookup returns CDR1 MGHRA and CDR2 YSYEKL. Trimming took off 1 base at V and 1 base at J, with 8 bases between the two ends. The CDR3 is made up of 15 amino acids. CDR3 loop: CASSQVGTSNQPQHF. In DNA, the CDR3 is TGCGCCAGCAGCCAAGTAGGAACGAGCAATCAGCCCCAGCATTTT.

This chain uses TRBV11-2 with TRBJ2-7, with D possibly TRBD2 on 6 matching bases. Germline-derived CDR1 and CDR2 are SGHAT and FQNNGV. The CDR3 covers 13 residues. V shed 0 bases and J shed 5 bases, with 8 bases lying between them. CDR3 sequence: CASSLDWGDEQYF. In DNA, the CDR3 is TGTGCCAGCAGCTTAGATTGGGGGGACGAGCAGTACTTC.

The chain links TRBV19 to TRBJ1-3, with a tentative D call TRBD1 (5 bases). V gave up 8 bases and J gave up 0 bases, with 17 bases separating them. This CDR3 spans 16 amino acids. CDR1 is LNHDA and CDR2 is SQIVND in the germline V gene (reference sequence). The chain's CDR3 is CASRIQGRSSGNTIYF. For the CDR3, the DNA is TGTGCCAGTCGGATCCAGGGCAGGAGCTCTGGAAACACCATATATTTT.

CDR3 bases: TGTGCCAGCAGCTTAGGACTAGCGGGCTTCACCCTGGGTTACGAGCAGTACTTC. Protein: CASSLGLAGFTLGYEQYF. The genes are TRBV7-9 and TRBJ2-7, with 10 bases aligning to TRBD2. From germline, CDR1 is SEHNR and CDR2 FQNEAQ (reference sequence). The CDR3 contains 18 residues. Unmatched junction bases numbered 13, after V lost 1 base and J lost 4 bases.

The V and J genes are TRBV6-5 and TRBJ2-2; maybe TRBD2 (6 bases). The germline gives CDR1 MNHEY, CDR2 SVGAGI. V was clipped by 0 bases and J by 5 bases, with 13 bases between them. The CDR3 has 16 amino acids. CDR3 loop: CASSYSTLGGTGELFF. In nucleotides, the CDR3 is TGTGCCAGCAGTTACTCGACTCTAGGAGGGACCGGGGAGCTGTTTTTT.

The genes are TRBV11-3 and TRBJ2-7; D possibly corresponds to TRBD2 (5 bases). The CDR3 sequence is 15 residues long. V gave up 7 bases and J gave up 6 bases, with 22 bases separating them. Looked up from germline, CDR1 is SGHNT and CDR2 is YENEEA. CDR3 amino acids: CASIRPDSLPCEQYF. The CDR3, as DNA: TGTGCCAGCATCCGGCCGGACTCCCTCCCCTGCGAGCAGTACTTC.

V gene TRBV5-1 combines with J gene TRBJ2-1; 8 nucleotides agree with TRBD1. The trim removed 3 bases at V and 10 bases at J, leaving 9 bases unmatched. Germline lookup yields CDR1 SGHRS and CDR2 YFSETQ. The CDR3 extends over 14 amino acids. CDR3 region: CASSSRQGLGEQFF. DNA of the CDR3: TGCGCCAGCAGCTCAAGACAGGGGCTCGGGGAGCAGTTCTTC.

The V gene is TRBV19, the J gene TRBJ2-1; 10 positions match TRBD2. The CDR3 spans 15 residues. Germline V gene data show CDR1 as LNHDA and CDR2 as SQIVND (reference sequence). V was clipped by 0 bases and J by 10 bases; unmatched bases: 6. This CDR3 is CASSIDQSGRGEQFF. The CDR3, as DNA: TGTGCCAGTAGTATAGACCAGAGCGGGAGGGGCGAGCAGTTCTTC.

The chain couples TRBV6-1 to TRBJ1-2; no definite D call. The V end was cut by 7 bases, the J end by 5 bases, with 14 bases between. From germline, CDR1 is MNHNS and CDR2 SASEGT. The CDR3 spans 13 residues. The DNA of the CDR3 is TGTGCCAGCACTCAGGCGATAGGGTATGGCTACACCTTC. Translation: CASTQAIGYGYTF.

The CDR3 region is CASSVDGGDEKLFF. The CDR3 nucleotides read TGTGCCAGCAGCGTGGACGGAGGGGATGAAAAACTGTTTTTT. The chain combines TRBV9 with TRBJ1-4; D might be TRBD1 (5 bases). The germline V and J ends were trimmed by 2 bases and 6 bases, with 11 bases remaining between them. The CDR3 covers 14 residues. Germline V CDR1 and CDR2: SGDLS, YYNGEE.

V usage is TRBV7-9 and J usage is TRBJ1-6; 12 positions match TRBD1. The germline CDR1 and CDR2 sequences are SEHNR and FQNEAQ (reference sequence). V lost 1 base and J lost 9; bases outside the gene matches: 1. This CDR3 is 15 amino acids long. In DNA form, the CDR3 reads TGTGCCAGCAGCTTAGGGGACAGGGGGCGTTCACCCCTCCACTTT. Amino acids: CASSLGDRGRSPLHF.

The chain couples TRBV7-2 to TRBJ2-3; TRBD2 matches 9 bases. The V gene's germline CDR1 is SGHTA and CDR2 FQGNSA. The CDR3 length is 14 residues. V lost 4 bases and J lost 7; bases outside the gene matches: 6. The CDR3, as DNA: TGTGCCAGCAGCTCTAGCGGGGATCCGAATACGCAGTATTTT. This sequence encodes CASSSSGDPNTQYF.